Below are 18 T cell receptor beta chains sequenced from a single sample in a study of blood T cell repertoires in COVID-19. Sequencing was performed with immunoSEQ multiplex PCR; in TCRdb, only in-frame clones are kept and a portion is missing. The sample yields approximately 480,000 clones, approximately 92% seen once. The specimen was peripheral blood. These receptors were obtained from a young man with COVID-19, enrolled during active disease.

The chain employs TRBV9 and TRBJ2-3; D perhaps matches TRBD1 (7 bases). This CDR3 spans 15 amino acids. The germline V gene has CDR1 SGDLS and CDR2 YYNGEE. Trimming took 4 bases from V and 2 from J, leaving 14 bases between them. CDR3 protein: CASSPRRGPTDTQYF. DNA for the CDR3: TGTGCCAGCAGCCCCCGGAGGGGGCCCACAGATACGCAGTATTTT.

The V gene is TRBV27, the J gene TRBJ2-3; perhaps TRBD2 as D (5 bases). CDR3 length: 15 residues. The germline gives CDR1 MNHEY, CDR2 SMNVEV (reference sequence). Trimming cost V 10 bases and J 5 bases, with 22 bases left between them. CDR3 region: CAISPRGVLVDTQYF. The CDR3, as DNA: TGTGCCATCTCCCCCCGGGGAGTTTTGGTAGATACGCAGTATTTT.

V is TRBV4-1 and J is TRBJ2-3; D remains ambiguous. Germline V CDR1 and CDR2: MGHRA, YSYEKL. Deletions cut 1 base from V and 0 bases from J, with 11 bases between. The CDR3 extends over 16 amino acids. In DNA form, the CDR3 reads TGCGCCAGCAGCCAAGGGGCAGCCGAAAGCACAGATACGCAGTATTTT. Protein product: CASSQGAAESTDTQYF.

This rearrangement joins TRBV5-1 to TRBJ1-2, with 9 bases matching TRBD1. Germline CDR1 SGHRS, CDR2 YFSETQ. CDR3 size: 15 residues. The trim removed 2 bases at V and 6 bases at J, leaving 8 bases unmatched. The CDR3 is CASSFEDGTGNGYTF. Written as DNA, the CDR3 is TGCGCCAGCAGCTTCGAAGATGGGACAGGGAATGGCTACACCTTC.

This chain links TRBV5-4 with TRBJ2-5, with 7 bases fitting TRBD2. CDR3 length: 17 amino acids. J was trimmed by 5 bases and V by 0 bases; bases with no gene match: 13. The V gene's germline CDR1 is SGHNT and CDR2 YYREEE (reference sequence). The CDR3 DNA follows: TGTGCCAGCAGCTTGGGAGGGAGGTCCTCCGGGGGGGAGACCCAGTACTTC. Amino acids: CASSLGGRSSGGETQYF.

CDR3 DNA: TGTGCCAGCAGCCCGAGGACAGCGTACAATGAGCAGTTCTTC. Its translation is CASSPRTAYNEQFF. This chain joins TRBV7-9 and TRBJ2-1; the D gene is possibly TRBD1 (6 bases). V was clipped by 5 bases and J by 4 bases, with 12 bases between them. The CDR3 runs 14 residues. CDR1 and CDR2 from the germline V gene are SEHNR and FQNEAQ (reference sequence).

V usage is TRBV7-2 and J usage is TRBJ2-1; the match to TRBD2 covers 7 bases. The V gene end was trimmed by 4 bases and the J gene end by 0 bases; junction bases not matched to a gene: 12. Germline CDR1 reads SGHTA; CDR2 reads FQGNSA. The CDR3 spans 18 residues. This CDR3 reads CASSSGLNRDSSYNEQFF. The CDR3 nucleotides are TGTGCCAGCAGCTCGGGACTAAATCGAGATAGCTCCTACAATGAGCAGTTCTTC. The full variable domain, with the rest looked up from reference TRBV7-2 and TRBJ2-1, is GAGVSQSPSNKVTEKGKDVELRCDPISGHTALYWYRQSLGQGLEFLIYFQGNSAPDKSGLPSDRFSAERTGGSVSTLTIQRTQQEDSAVYLCASSSGLNRDSSYNEQFFGPGTRLTVL.

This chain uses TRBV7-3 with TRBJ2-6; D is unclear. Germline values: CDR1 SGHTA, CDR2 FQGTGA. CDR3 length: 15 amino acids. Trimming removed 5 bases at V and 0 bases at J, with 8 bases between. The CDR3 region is CASSLTGSGANVLTF. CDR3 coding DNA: TGTGCCAGCAGCCTCACGGGCTCTGGGGCCAACGTCCTGACTTTC.

CDR3 loop: CASSPPWGVFYNEQFF. In nucleotides, the CDR3 is TGTGCCAGCAGCCCCCCGTGGGGGGTCTTCTACAATGAGCAGTTCTTC. The V call is TRBV3-1 (or the pseudogene TRBV3-2), the J call TRBJ2-1, with a weak D call TRBD2 (6 bases). From germline, CDR1 is LGHDT and CDR2 YNNKEL (reference sequence). The CDR3 contains 16 residues. Trimming took off 4 bases at V and 3 bases at J, with 16 bases between the two ends.

The CDR3 loop reads CASSFGQGSSGEQYF. Here the CDR3 DNA reads TGTGCCAGCAGCTTTGGACAGGGTAGTTCGGGGGAGCAGTACTTC. This chain links TRBV7-2 with TRBJ2-7, with 8 bases lining up with TRBD1. The CDR3 sequence is 15 residues long. Unmatched junction bases numbered 11, after V lost 3 bases and J lost 7 bases. Germline V gives CDR1 SGHTA, CDR2 FQGNSA.

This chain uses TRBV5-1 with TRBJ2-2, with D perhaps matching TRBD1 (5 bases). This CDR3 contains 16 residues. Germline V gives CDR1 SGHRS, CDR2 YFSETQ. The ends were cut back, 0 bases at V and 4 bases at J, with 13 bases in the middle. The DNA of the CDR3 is TGCGCCAGCAGCTTGGAGGGGCCATATCCCACCGGGGAGCTGTTTTTT. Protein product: CASSLEGPYPTGELFF.

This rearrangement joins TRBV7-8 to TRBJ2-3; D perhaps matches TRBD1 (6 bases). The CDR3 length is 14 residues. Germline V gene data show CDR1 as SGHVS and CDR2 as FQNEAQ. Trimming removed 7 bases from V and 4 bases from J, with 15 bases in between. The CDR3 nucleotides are TGTGCCAGCATCAGTAACAGGGCGGCAGATACGCAGTATTTT. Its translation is CASISNRAADTQYF. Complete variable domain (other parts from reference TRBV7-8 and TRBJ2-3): GAGVSQSPRYKVAKRGQDVALRCDPISGHVSLFWYQQALGQGPEFLTYFQNEAQLDKSGLPSDRFFAERPEGSVSTLKIQRTQQEDSAVYLCASISNRAADTQYFGPGTRLTVL.

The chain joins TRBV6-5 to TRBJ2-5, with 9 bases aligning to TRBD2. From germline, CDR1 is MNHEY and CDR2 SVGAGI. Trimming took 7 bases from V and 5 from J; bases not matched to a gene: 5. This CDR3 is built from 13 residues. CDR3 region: CASTLTSGETQYF. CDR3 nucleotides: TGTGCCAGCACCTTGACTAGCGGCGAGACCCAGTACTTC.

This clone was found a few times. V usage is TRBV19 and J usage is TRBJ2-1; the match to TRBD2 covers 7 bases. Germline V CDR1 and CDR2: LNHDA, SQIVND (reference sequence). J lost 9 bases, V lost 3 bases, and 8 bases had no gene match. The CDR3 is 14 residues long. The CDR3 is CASSMGGAYGEQFF. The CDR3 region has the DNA TGTGCCAGTAGTATGGGAGGGGCGTACGGTGAGCAGTTCTTC.

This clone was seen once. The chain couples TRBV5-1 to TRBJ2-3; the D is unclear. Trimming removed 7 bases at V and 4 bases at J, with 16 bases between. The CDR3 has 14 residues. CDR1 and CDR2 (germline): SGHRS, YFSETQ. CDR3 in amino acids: CASYVADKPDTQYF. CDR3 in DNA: TGCGCCAGCTACGTTGCCGATAAGCCAGATACGCAGTATTTT.

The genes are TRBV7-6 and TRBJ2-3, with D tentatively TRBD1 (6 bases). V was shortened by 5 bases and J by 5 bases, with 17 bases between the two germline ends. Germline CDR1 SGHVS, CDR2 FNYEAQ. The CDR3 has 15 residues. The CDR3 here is CASSPAGAPEDTQYF. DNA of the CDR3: TGTGCCAGCAGCCCGGCAGGGGCCCCAGAAGATACGCAGTATTTT.

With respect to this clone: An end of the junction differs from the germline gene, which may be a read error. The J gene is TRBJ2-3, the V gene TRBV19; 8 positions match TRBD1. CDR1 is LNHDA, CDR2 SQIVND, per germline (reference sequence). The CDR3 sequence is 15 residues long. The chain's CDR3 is CASSDPGQASLRVSF. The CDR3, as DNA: TGTGCCAGTAGCGACCCGGGACAGGCATCTCTTAGGGTTTCCTTT.

The CDR3 sequence is CASSPRVGEKLFF. CDR3 nucleotide sequence: TGTGCCAGCAGCCCCAGGGTTGGTGAAAAACTGTTTTTT. This chain connects TRBV5-8 to TRBJ1-4; TRBD1 might be the D (5 bases). The CDR3 spans 13 residues. V was shortened by 4 bases and J by 7 bases, with 11 bases between the two germline ends. Germline-derived CDR1 and CDR2 are SGHTS and YDEGEE. The whole variable domain, filled in from reference TRBV5-8 and TRBJ1-4, reads EAGVTQSPTHLIKTRGQQATLRCSPISGHTSVYWYQQALGLGLQFLLWYDEGEERNRGNFPPRFSGRQFPNYSSELNVNALELEDSALYLCASSPRVGEKLFFGSGTQLSVL.